One and the same sample provided the 31 T cell receptor beta chains below, sequenced in a study of blood T cell repertoires in COVID-19. Clones were read by immunoSEQ multiplex PCR, and TCRdb kept only the in-frame ones, dropping some. Of roughly 250,000 clones listed, roughly 87% are singletons. Sequencing was done on a sample of PBMCs or T cells enriched from blood (not recorded which). The receptors stem from a woman younger than 45 with acute COVID-19.

The chain employs TRBV27 and TRBJ1-6; D is possibly TRBD1 (5 bases). The germline V and J ends were trimmed by 3 bases and 9 bases, with 9 bases remaining between them. Germline V gives CDR1 MNHEY, CDR2 SMNVEV (reference sequence). This CDR3 is 13 amino acids long. In DNA form, the CDR3 reads TGTGCCAGCAGTTTTCGGCAGGGTTCACCCCTCCACTTT. Its translation: CASSFRQGSPLHF.

This chain links TRBV7-6 with TRBJ1-5, with 7 bases identical to TRBD1. The CDR3 spans 15 residues. Trimming took 1 base from V and 7 from J; bases not matched to a gene: 7. CDR1 is SGHVS, CDR2 FNYEAQ, per germline. CDR3 sequence reads: CASSLGDSLGQPQHF. CDR3 nucleotides: TGTGCCAGCAGCTTAGGGGACAGTTTGGGCCAGCCCCAGCATTTT.

This chain connects TRBV11-2 to TRBJ1-3; D gene unclear. V lost 5 bases and J lost 0, with 8 bases in between. Germline CDR1 SGHAT, CDR2 FQNNGV. The CDR3 spans 14 residues. The CDR3 coding sequence is TGTGCCAGCAGCCGGGATTACTCTGGAAACACCATATATTTT. Translating it yields CASSRDYSGNTIYF.

This rearrangement joins TRBV28 to TRBJ1-2, with 8 bases matching TRBD1. This CDR3 is built from 16 residues. Germline CDR1 MDHEN, CDR2 SYDVKM. V trimming: 6 bases; J trimming: 7 bases; junction bases outside the gene matches: 16. Here the CDR3 DNA reads TGTGCCAGCAGAGAAAGGAACAGGGGGTGGCCCTCTGGCTACACCTTC. Translating it yields CASRERNRGWPSGYTF.

This clone was seen only a few times. The V call is TRBV2, the J call TRBJ1-2; 8 nucleotides match TRBD1. V lost 6 bases, J lost 6 bases, and 12 bases stayed unmatched. The CDR3 has 15 residues. From germline, CDR1 is SNHLY and CDR2 FYNNEI. DNA for the CDR3: TGTGCCAGCAGGGGTCGGAGGACAGGGAAGGATGGCTACACCTTC. Its protein product is CASRGRRTGKDGYTF.

For the CDR3, the DNA is TGTGCCAGCAGCGTTATGGGAGGGGAGACCCAGTACTTC. It codes for CASSVMGGETQYF. This chain uses TRBV7-9 with TRBJ2-5; TRBD2 aligns across 7 bases. The germline V gene has CDR1 SEHNR and CDR2 FQNEAQ (reference sequence). After removal of 5 bases from V and 5 bases from J, the junction contained 5 bases not matched to a gene. This CDR3 spans 13 amino acids.

The V and J genes are TRBV28 and TRBJ1-4; maybe TRBD1 (6 bases). Germline values: CDR1 MDHEN, CDR2 SYDVKM. The CDR3 length is 15 residues. Here the CDR3 DNA reads TGTGCGTCCTCTGGGGGGGGGCGGCCTAATGAAAAACTGTTTTTT. This codes for CASSGGGRPNEKLFF.

DNA of the CDR3: TGTGCCAGCAGTGAACGGCAGGCGCTCACTGAAGCTTTCTTT. It translates to CASSERQALTEAFF. The chain uses TRBV2 and TRBJ1-1, with D unclear. The CDR3 is 14 amino acids. Germline CDR1 and CDR2: SNHLY and FYNNEI. Deletions cut 2 bases from V and 4 bases from J, with 11 bases between.

V gene TRBV6-5 combines with J gene TRBJ1-1; D gene unclear. Germline assignment: CDR1 MNHEY and CDR2 SVGAGI. Trimming stripped 6 bases from V and 1 base from J, with 9 bases between. The CDR3 extends over 13 amino acids. CDR3 protein: CASSRDKNTEAFF. The CDR3 DNA is TGTGCCAGCAGCCGAGACAAGAACACTGAAGCTTTCTTT.

This clone was counted only a few times. This rearrangement joins TRBV5-1 to TRBJ2-1; 11 nucleotides match TRBD2. The germline gives CDR1 SGHRS, CDR2 YFSETQ. CDR3 length: 15 amino acids. V dropped 4 bases and J dropped 4; count of bases not matched to a gene: 4. The CDR3 DNA is TGCGCCAGCAGCGACGGGACTAGCGGTTACAATGAGCAGTTCTTC. Amino acids: CASSDGTSGYNEQFF.

The V gene is TRBV9, the J gene TRBJ2-3, with D tentatively TRBD2 (5 bases). Germline V gives CDR1 SGDLS, CDR2 YYNGEE. This CDR3 region has 14 residues. Trimming cost V 7 bases and J 2 bases, with 14 bases left between them. The CDR3, as DNA: TGTGCCAGCCGCGGAGGCAGCTACACAGATACGCAGTATTTT. Translated, it gives CASRGGSYTDTQYF.

The V call is TRBV7-2, the J call TRBJ2-7; 8 bases are a match to TRBD2. Trimming took 4 bases from V and 4 from J; bases not matched to a gene: 6. This CDR3 contains 14 residues. The V gene's germline CDR1 is SGHTA and CDR2 FQGNSA. The CDR3 DNA sequence: TGTGCCAGCAGCTCAGGACTAGCTCGGTACGAGCAGTACTTC. The encoded protein is CASSSGLARYEQYF.

The CDR3 bases are TGTGCCATCAGTGAGACTCAGGGATACGAGCAGTACTTC. As protein: CAISETQGYEQYF. The gene calls are TRBV10-3 and TRBJ2-7; TRBD1 is a possible D gene (5 bases). Trimming pared 2 bases from V and 4 bases from J, leaving 9 bases between. CDR3 length: 13 residues. The germline V gene encodes CDR1 ENHRY and CDR2 SYGVKD.

This rearrangement joins TRBV9 to TRBJ1-1; tentatively, D is TRBD1 (5 bases). CDR1 SGDLS and CDR2 YYNGEE come from the germline V gene. The length of the CDR3 is 14 residues. The ends were cut back, 4 bases at V and 0 bases at J, with 10 bases in the middle. The CDR3 protein is CASSPQGMNTEAFF. CDR3 DNA sequence: TGTGCCAGCAGCCCCCAGGGCATGAACACTGAAGCTTTCTTT.

The chain is built from TRBV30 and TRBJ2-7; no firm D call. Trimming stripped 0 bases from V and 6 bases from J, with 9 bases between. CDR3 length equals 12 residues. Germline V gene sequence: CDR1 GTSNPN, CDR2 SVGIG (reference sequence). CDR3 residues: CAWSVATGEQYF. The DNA of the CDR3 is TGTGCCTGGAGTGTTGCAACTGGCGAGCAGTACTTC.

This chain joins TRBV6-6 and TRBJ1-2; 7 nucleotides align to TRBD1. The CDR3 runs 14 residues. Per the germline V gene, CDR1 is MNHNY and CDR2 is SVGAGI (reference sequence). The J segment lost 2 bases and the V segment lost 6 bases, leaving 6 bases of the junction unmatched. The CDR3 sequence: CASRDRAGNYGYTF. The CDR3 DNA reads TGTGCCAGCAGAGACAGGGCGGGAAACTATGGCTACACCTTC.

The rearrangement uses TRBV6-5 and TRBJ2-7, with a tentative D call TRBD2 (5 bases). From germline, CDR1 is MNHEY and CDR2 SVGAGI. Trimming shortened V by 6 bases and J by 3 bases, and 12 bases separated the two germline ends. This CDR3 contains 13 residues. CDR3 in DNA: TGTGCCAGCAGCCCCGGTGGGAGCTACGAGCAGTACTTC. It codes for CASSPGGSYEQYF.

The J gene is TRBJ2-3, the V gene TRBV9; no reliable D call. V was shortened by 3 bases and J by 2 bases, with 10 bases between the two germline ends. Per the germline V gene, CDR1 is SGDLS and CDR2 is YYNGEE. The CDR3 totals 14 residues. In DNA, the CDR3 is TGTGCCAGCAGCGGCCGGTCTGACACAGATACGCAGTATTTT. It specifies CASSGRSDTDTQYF.

The chain links TRBV6-5 to TRBJ2-2, with 9 bases that match TRBD1. This CDR3 spans 13 amino acids. With V trimmed by 10 bases and J by 6 bases, 6 bases remained unmatched. Per germline, CDR1 MNHEY and CDR2 SVGAGI. CDR3 protein: CAINRDRAGELFF. The CDR3 nucleotides are TGTGCCATCAACCGGGACAGGGCCGGGGAGCTGTTTTTT.

The V call is TRBV2, the J call TRBJ2-3; 13 bases line up with TRBD2. The J segment lost 6 bases and the V segment lost 4 bases, leaving 7 bases of the junction unmatched. The CDR3 runs 16 residues. CDR1 and CDR2 from the germline V gene are SNHLY and FYNNEI. CDR3 bases: TGTGCCAGCAGTGGAGGGACTAGCGGGGCGTGGGATACGCAGTATTTT. It codes for CASSGGTSGAWDTQYF.

The genes are TRBV3-1 (or the pseudogene TRBV3-2) and TRBJ2-2, with a possible D match to TRBD2 (5 bases). CDR3 length: 16 amino acids. The germline V gene has CDR1 LGHDT and CDR2 YNNKEL (reference sequence). The V end was cut by 0 bases, the J end by 6 bases, with 14 bases between. The CDR3 loop reads CASSQDRIRTPGELFF. CDR3 sequence (DNA): TGTGCCAGCAGCCAAGATCGGATTAGGACTCCCGGGGAGCTGTTTTTT.

There are a few counts of this clone. The chain has TRBV7-2 and TRBJ1-2; 8 nucleotides match TRBD1. The CDR3 has 16 residues. Trimming removed 1 base from V and 2 bases from J; junction bases left unmatched: 6. Per germline, CDR1 SGHTA and CDR2 FQGNSA. This CDR3 reads CASSLVPGQGNYGYTF. CDR3 bases: TGTGCCAGCAGCTTAGTCCCCGGACAGGGAAACTATGGCTACACCTTC.

The chain links TRBV4-1 to TRBJ2-2; the D gene is possibly TRBD2 (6 bases). The CDR3 length is 17 residues. CDR1 and CDR2 from the germline V gene are MGHRA and YSYEKL. The germline V and J ends were trimmed by 0 bases and 6 bases, with 17 bases remaining between them. This chain's CDR3 is CASSQEPFAGFAGELFF. CDR3 nucleotide sequence: TGCGCCAGCAGCCAAGAGCCATTTGCGGGGTTTGCCGGGGAGCTGTTTTTT.

This chain connects TRBV27 to TRBJ1-6; 9 bases fit TRBD1. This CDR3 region has 15 residues. Germline CDR1 reads MNHEY; CDR2 reads SMNVEV (reference sequence). V was pared by 6 bases and J by 7 bases, with 7 bases of the junction left unmatched. Here the CDR3 reads CASRSGTGSNSPLHF. DNA for the CDR3: TGTGCCAGCAGGTCCGGGACAGGGTCCAATTCACCCCTCCACTTT.

The genes are TRBV3-1 (or the pseudogene TRBV3-2) and TRBJ2-2, with TRBD1 as a possible D gene (6 bases). This CDR3 has 14 amino acids. Germline CDR1 and CDR2: LGHDT and YNNKEL (reference sequence). With 2 bases removed from V and 5 bases from J, the gap between germline ends came to 9 bases. CDR3 nucleotides: TGTGCCAGCAGCCAACGGACAGCTACCGGGGAGCTGTTTTTT. Protein product: CASSQRTATGELFF.

This clone showed up just a few times. J is TRBJ2-1 and V is TRBV9; tentatively, D is TRBD1 (7 bases). Germline V CDR1 and CDR2: SGDLS, YYNGEE. Trimming pared 4 bases from V and 4 bases from J, leaving 18 bases between. This CDR3 has 16 amino acids. Here the CDR3 reads CASSPRPSGGYNEQFF. In nucleotides, the CDR3 is TGTGCCAGCAGCCCTCGGCCCTCAGGGGGGTACAATGAGCAGTTCTTC.

V gene TRBV19 combines with J gene TRBJ2-6, with TRBD1 matching over 8 bases. Germline trimming cut 5 bases from V and 2 bases from J; bases unmatched to any gene: 11. The V gene's germline CDR1 is LNHDA and CDR2 SQIVND (reference sequence). The CDR3 extends over 18 amino acids. The CDR3, as DNA: TGTGCCAGTAGTGTGAGGACAGGGTGGAGCCCTGGGGCCAACGTCCTGACTTTC. Translation gives CASSVRTGWSPGANVLTF.

The chain recombines TRBV28 with TRBJ2-7; 8 bases match TRBD2. CDR3 length equals 19 residues. Trimming took 4 bases from V and 4 from J; bases not matched to a gene: 21. The germline CDR1 and CDR2 sequences are MDHEN and SYDVKM. In nucleotides, the CDR3 is TGTGCCAGCAGTTCCTTCTCGGCGGGAGGACAAAGCCAGAATTACGAGCAGTACTTC. Amino acids: CASSSFSAGGQSQNYEQYF.

J is TRBJ2-7 and V is TRBV6-5, with D possibly being TRBD1 (5 bases). Germline-derived CDR1 and CDR2 are MNHEY and SVGAGI. V lost 0 bases and J lost 7, with 16 bases in between. This CDR3 has 15 residues. For the CDR3, the DNA is TGTGCCAGCAGTTACTCTCAACAGGCACCAAGTGAGCAGTACTTC. Its protein is CASSYSQQAPSEQYF.

The V and J genes are TRBV5-6 and TRBJ2-2; perhaps TRBD2 as D (6 bases). This CDR3 has 14 amino acids. Germline V lookup: CDR1 SGHDT, CDR2 YYEEEE. V lost 1 base to trimming and J lost 8 bases, with 12 bases between them. The CDR3, as DNA: TGTGCCAGCAGCTTGTTCGGGGGTTCGGGGGAGCTGTTTTTT. It is translated as CASSLFGGSGELFF.

The chain recombines TRBV10-3 with TRBJ2-5; 15 nucleotides line up with TRBD2. CDR1 ENHRY and CDR2 SYGVKD come from the germline V gene. The CDR3 is made up of 17 amino acids. V shed 4 bases and J 2 bases; nucleotides not matched to a gene: 5. CDR3 bases: TGTGCCATCAGTGCGGGACTAGCGGGGGGCACACAAGAGACCCAGTACTTC. This gives the protein CAISAGLAGGTQETQYF.